This T cell receptor (beta chain) is drawn from a study of shared clonotypes between healthy human individuals. Study-wide results and caveats: Researchers found naive subsets generally carried larger estimated richness than memory subsets.

As to this clone: The antigen is undetermined.

The study ran the assay at deep level. TCRdb's copy holds only in-frame clones and misses some; the assay was immunoSEQ multiplex PCR. The table lists 1.5 million to 2.5 million clones, about 95% of them singletons. Germline CDR1 is MNHNS and CDR2 is SASEGT. CDR3 length: 15 amino acids. Trimming left V 3 bases short and J 0 bases short, with 12 bases between. CD45RO-negative cells were positively selected for CCR7, leaving out terminally differentiated effector memory CD45RA+ cells. The clonotype originates from a man between 18 and 29 years old in good health. The sample comprised naive CD8+ T cells sorted from blood. The chain joins TRBV6-1 to TRBJ2-7; D is perhaps TRBD2 (6 bases). CDR3 sequence: CASSEGLDVSYEQYF. CDR3 DNA sequence: TGTGCCAGCAGTGAGGGACTTGACGTCTCCTACGAGCAGTACTTC.